This TCR beta chain was documented in a study of beta chain features in type 1 diabetes. Study-wide results and limits: In every one of the four CD4+ subsets, TCRB CDR3s were moderately but significantly shorter in Type 1 diabetes patients.

As every portion of the isolated RNA was reverse transcribed, the sequencing read expressed TCRB transcripts. Profiled with immunoSEQ multiplex PCR; TCRdb holds only in-frame clones, not every one. The data show over 650,000 clones, more than 12% seen once. Remarks on this clone: Antigen unknown.

It was via CD45RO/CCR7/CD25/CD127/CD95/CD27 that CD4+ naive, central memory, regulatory and stem cell-like memory cells were sorted. This CDR3 comprises 14 residues. Germline V CDR1 and CDR2: SGHRS, YFSETQ. With 5 bases removed from V and 1 base from J, the gap between germline ends came to 12 bases. This clonotype was obtained from a man younger than 30 with type 1 diabetes. V gene TRBV5-1 combines with J gene TRBJ1-1; a weak D match, TRBD1 (5 bases). Sequencing was done on a sample of naive CD4+ T cells from blood. The CDR3 DNA reads as TGCGCCAGCAGTCAGAGACAGTCGAACACTGAAGCTTTCTTT. As protein: CASSQRQSNTEAFF.